The sequence of this TCR beta chain was determined in a study of T cell responses to AZD1222 COVID-19 vaccine. There are 16 residues in the CDR3. Looked up from germline, CDR1 is SGHNT and CDR2 is YYREEE (reference sequence). The V gene end was trimmed by 4 bases and the J gene end by 4 bases; junction bases not matched to a gene: 12. TCRdb's table, derived via immunoSEQ multiplex PCR, lists solely in-frame clones and lacks some. The data contain roughly 170,000 clones, around 90% of them singletons. Study observations and caveats: The study found Spike-specific TCR breadth and depth rose after two AZD1222 doses. Seropositive status at baseline applied to only six AZD1222 recipients. Without day 14 samples, only post-peak T cell repertoires were studied.

This clone was seen only once. The antigen is not known. V usage is TRBV5-4 and J usage is TRBJ1-1, with TRBD1 identical over 8 bases. This TCR was sampled from an adult in good health. The sequenced sample was peripheral blood, obtained on day 0 of AZD1222 vaccination. This chain's CDR3 is CASSLLGQGGGTEAFF. The CDR3 DNA reads as TGTGCCAGCAGCCTCCTCGGACAGGGTGGCGGCACTGAAGCTTTCTTT. Together with reference TRBV5-4 and TRBJ1-1, the CDR3 gives the full variable domain: ETGVTQSPTHLIKTRGQQVTLRCSSQSGHNTVSWYQQALGQGPQFIFQYYREEENGRGNFPPRFSGLQFPNYSSELNVNALELDDSALYLCASSLLGQGGGTEAFFGQGTRLTVV.